Detailed here is one T cell receptor beta chain. Its antigen is currently unknown. Authors' data handling: Filtering of immunoSEQ junctional sequences could not match full-length read filtering. Profiling relied on immunoSEQ multiplex PCR, and the TCRdb table lists in-frame clones only, not all of them. V, J and clone size are taken as reported in that table, and D and trimming were inferred from the DNA itself. The sample consists of under 750,000 clones, over 60% of them appearing once. This sample is part of a study of shared clonotypes between healthy human individuals. As for the study in general: Three CD4 naive, three CD4 memory, two CD8 naive and one CD8 memory plate were used per donor.

Study-level findings and limits: In contrast to clonotypes shared by all four donors, non-shared clonotypes had lower generation probabilities.

V shed 2 bases and J 7 bases; nucleotides not matched to a gene: 7. The CDR3 extends over 14 amino acids. Germline V gene sequence: CDR1 MNHEY, CDR2 SVGAGI. The chain joins TRBV6-5 to TRBJ1-2, with 7 bases that match TRBD1. The material sequenced was memory CD4+ T cells sorted from blood. Specified subset: CD45RA-negative fraction. The source of this sequence is a woman aged 25 to 45 in good health. CDR3 loop: CASSYRGPSGGYTF. The CDR3 bases are TGTGCCAGCAGTTACAGGGGGCCGTCTGGTGGCTACACCTTC.